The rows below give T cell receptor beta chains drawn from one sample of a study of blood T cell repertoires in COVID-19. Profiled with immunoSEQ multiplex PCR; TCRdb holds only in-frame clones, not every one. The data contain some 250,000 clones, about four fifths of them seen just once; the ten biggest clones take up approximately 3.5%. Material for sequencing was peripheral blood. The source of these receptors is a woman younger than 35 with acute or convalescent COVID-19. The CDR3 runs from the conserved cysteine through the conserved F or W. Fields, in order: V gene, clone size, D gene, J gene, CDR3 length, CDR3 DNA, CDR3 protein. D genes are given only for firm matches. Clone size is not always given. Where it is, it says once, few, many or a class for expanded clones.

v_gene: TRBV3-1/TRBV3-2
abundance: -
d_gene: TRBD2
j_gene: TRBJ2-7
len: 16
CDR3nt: TGTGCCAGCAGCCGATATACTAGCGGGAGCTCCTACGAGCAGTACTTC
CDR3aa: CASSRYTSGSSYEQYF

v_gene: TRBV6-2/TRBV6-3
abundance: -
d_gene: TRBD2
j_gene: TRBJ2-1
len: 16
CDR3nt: TGTGCCAGCAGTTACGGGACTAGCGGGTACTACAATGAGCAGTTCTTC
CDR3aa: CASSYGTSGYYNEQFF

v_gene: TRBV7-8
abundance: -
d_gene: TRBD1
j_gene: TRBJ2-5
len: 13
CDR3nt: TGTGCCAGCAGCTTAGAACAGGGGGAGACCCAGTACTTC
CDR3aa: CASSLEQGETQYF

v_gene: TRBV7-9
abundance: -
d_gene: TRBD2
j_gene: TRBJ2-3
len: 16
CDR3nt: TGTGCCAGCAGCTCAGGACTAGCGGGAGGTACAGATACGCAGTATTTT
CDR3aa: CASSSGLAGGTDTQYF

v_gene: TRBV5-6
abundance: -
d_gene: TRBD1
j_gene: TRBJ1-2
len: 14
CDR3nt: TGTGCCAGCAGCTGGGGACAGCTGAACTATGGCTACACCTTC
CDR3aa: CASSWGQLNYGYTF

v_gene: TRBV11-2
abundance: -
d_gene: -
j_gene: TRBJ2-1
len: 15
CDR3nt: TGTGCCAGCAGCCGGGGAGAGAGCTCCTACAATGAGCAGTTCTTC
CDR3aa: CASSRGESSYNEQFF

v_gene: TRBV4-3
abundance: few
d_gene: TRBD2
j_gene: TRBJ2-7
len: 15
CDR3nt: TGCGCCAGCAGCCAAGATAGCGGGAGTGTCTACGAGCAGTACTTC
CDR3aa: CASSQDSGSVYEQYF

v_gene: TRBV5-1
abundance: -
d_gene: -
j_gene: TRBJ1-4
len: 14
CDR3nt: TGCGCCAGCAGCTTGTTAGGGGGAAATGAAAAACTGTTTTTT
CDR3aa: CASSLLGGNEKLFF

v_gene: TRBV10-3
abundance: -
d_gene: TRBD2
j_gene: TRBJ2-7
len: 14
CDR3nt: TGTGCCATCAGTGAGTCAGGACTAGCCTACGAGCAGTACTTC
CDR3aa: CAISESGLAYEQYF

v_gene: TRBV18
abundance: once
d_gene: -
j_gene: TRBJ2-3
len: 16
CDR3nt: TGTGCCAGCTCACCCAGACTAGGATTTGGCACAGATACGCAGTATTTT
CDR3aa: CASSPRLGFGTDTQYF

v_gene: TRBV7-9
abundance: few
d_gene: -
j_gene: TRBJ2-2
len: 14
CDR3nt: TGTGCCAGCAGCCTACAGGGTAACACCGGGGAGCTGTTTTTT
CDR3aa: CASSLQGNTGELFF

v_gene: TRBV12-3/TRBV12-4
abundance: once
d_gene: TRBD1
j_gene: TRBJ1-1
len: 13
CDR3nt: TGTGCCAGCAGCCGAGGGGGCGACACTGAAGCTTTCTTT
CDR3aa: CASSRGGDTEAFF

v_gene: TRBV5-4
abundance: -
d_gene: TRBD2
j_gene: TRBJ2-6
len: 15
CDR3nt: TGTGCCAGCAGCCGCGGGGGGGCCGGGGCCAACGTCCTGACTTTC
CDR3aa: CASSRGGAGANVLTF

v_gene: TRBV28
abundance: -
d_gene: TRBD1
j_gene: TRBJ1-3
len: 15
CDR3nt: TGTGCCAGCAGACGGACAGGATTTCTCGAAAACACCATATATTTT
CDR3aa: CASRRTGFLENTIYF

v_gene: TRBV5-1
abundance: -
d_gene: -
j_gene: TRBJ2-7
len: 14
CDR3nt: TGCGCCAGCAGCTTGGAGGTAGCGAACTACGAGCAGTACTTC
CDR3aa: CASSLEVANYEQYF

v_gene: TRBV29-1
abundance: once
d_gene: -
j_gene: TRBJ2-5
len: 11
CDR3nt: TGCAGCGTTGAACTAGCGGAGACCCAGTACTTC
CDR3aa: CSVELAETQYF

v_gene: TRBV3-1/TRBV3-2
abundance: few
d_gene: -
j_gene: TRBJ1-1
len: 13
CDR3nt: TGTGCCAGCAGCCCCAGGGAAGGCTCTGAAGCTTTCTTT
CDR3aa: CASSPREGSEAFF

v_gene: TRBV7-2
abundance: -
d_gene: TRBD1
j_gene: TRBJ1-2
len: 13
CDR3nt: TGTGCCAGCAGCAGAGGACAGGGGAATGGCTACACCTTC
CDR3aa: CASSRGQGNGYTF

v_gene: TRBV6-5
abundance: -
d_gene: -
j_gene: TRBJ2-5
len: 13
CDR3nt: TGTGCCAGCAGTTACTCTCCTACTGAGACCCAGTACTTC
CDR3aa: CASSYSPTETQYF

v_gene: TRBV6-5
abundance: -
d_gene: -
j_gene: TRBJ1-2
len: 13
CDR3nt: TGTGCCAGCAGGCTCGGGACTCTATATGGCTACACCTTC
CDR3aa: CASRLGTLYGYTF

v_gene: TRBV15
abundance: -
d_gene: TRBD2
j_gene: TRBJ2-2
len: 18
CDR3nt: TGTGCCACCAGCAGAGTCGGGTCCGGCGGGAGAAGCGCCGGGGAGCTGTTTTTT
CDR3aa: CATSRVGSGGRSAGELFF

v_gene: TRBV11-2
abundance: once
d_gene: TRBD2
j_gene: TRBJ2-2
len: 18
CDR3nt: TGTGCCAGCAGCCACCTCCCGACTAGCGGGATGAACACCGGGGAGCTGTTTTTT
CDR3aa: CASSHLPTSGMNTGELFF

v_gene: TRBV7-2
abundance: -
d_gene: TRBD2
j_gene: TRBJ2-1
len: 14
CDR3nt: TGTGCCAGCAGCCTTGGACTAGTCTACAATGAGCAGTTCTTC
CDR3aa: CASSLGLVYNEQFF

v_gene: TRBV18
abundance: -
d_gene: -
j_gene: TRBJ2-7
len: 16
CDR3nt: TGTGCCAGCTCACCCCCATTAGTGGGGGCTCCCTACGAGCAGTACTTC
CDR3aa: CASSPPLVGAPYEQYF

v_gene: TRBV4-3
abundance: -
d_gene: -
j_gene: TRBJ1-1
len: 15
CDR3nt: TGCGCCAGCAGCCAAGCGCAGGGGACGAACACTGAAGCTTTCTTT
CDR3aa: CASSQAQGTNTEAFF

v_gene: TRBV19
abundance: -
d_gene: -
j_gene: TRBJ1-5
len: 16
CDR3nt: TGTGCCAGTAGTATAGATGGACAGTACGTCGGTCAGCCCCAGCATTTT
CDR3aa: CASSIDGQYVGQPQHF

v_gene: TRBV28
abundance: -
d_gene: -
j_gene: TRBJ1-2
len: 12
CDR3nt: TGTGCCAGCGTGGACACGTACGATGGCTACACCTTC
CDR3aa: CASVDTYDGYTF

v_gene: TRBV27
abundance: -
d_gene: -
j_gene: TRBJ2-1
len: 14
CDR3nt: TGTGCCAGCAGTTTATCCGGGTTGGACAATGAGCAGTTCTTC
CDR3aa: CASSLSGLDNEQFF

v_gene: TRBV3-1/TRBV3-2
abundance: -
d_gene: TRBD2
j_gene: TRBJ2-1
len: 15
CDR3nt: TGTGCCAGCAGTCTACTAGCGGAGGAGTACAATGAGCAGTTCTTC
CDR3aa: CASSLLAEEYNEQFF